Below, 32 T cell receptor beta chains from the same sample are listed, as sequenced in a study of T cells in Graves' hyperthyroidism and ophthalmopathy (dated by TCRdb to between 2017 and 2020). The library was prepared using multiplex PCR. The reads were generated on an Illumina HiSeq 2000. The TCR beta CDR3 regions were amplified from RNA transcripts. The first round of RT-PCR for the TCR CDR3 was performed with the HTBI primer set and the Qiagen OneStep RT-PCR kit. TCRdb cleaned the public reads at Q25 with fastp, built clones with MiXCR and kept in-frame beta chains. When rows share a CDR3 protein, they turn into one entry using the most common DNA and genes. This sample has more than 500,000 distinct CDR3 sequences in its table, and about 14% of those were observed once. The ten largest clonotypes hold about 4% of the sample. The sequenced sample consisted of blood. These receptors all stem from a woman in her 40s with Graves' ophthalmopathy.

This clonotype appeared many times. The rearrangement uses TRBV6-2 or TRBV6-3 and TRBJ1-5, with D unclear. Deletions cut 3 bases from V and 6 bases from J, with 12 bases between. The CDR3 has 14 residues. Germline CDR1 reads MNHEY; CDR2 reads SVGEGT. CDR3 DNA sequence: TGTGCCAGCAGTTATACTTTACCCAGTCAGCCCCAGCATTTT. Translated, it gives CASSYTLPSQPQHF.

The table lists this clonotype with many counts. The chain uses TRBV19 and TRBJ1-5, with D possibly TRBD1 on 5 matching bases. The germline V gene encodes CDR1 LNHDA and CDR2 SQIVND (reference sequence). V was shortened by 3 bases and J by 2 bases, with 11 bases between the two germline ends. This CDR3 spans 15 amino acids. The CDR3 region has the DNA TGTGCCAGTAGTATCCGGGACGGCGGCAATCAGCCCCAGCATTTT. It yields the protein CASSIRDGGNQPQHF. Together with reference TRBV19 and TRBJ1-5, the CDR3 gives the full variable domain: DGGITQSPKYLFRKEGQNVTLSCEQNLNHDAMYWYRQDPGQGLRLIYYSQIVNDFQKGDIAEGYSVSREKKESFPLTVTSAQKNPTAFYLCASSIRDGGNQPQHFGDGTRLSIL.

This clonotype was found many times. The chain carries TRBV7-2 and TRBJ2-2; D ambiguous. The CDR3 is 13 residues long. Germline V CDR1 and CDR2: SGHTA, FQGNSA. The V gene lost 0 bases and the J gene lost 8 bases, with 7 bases spanning the gap. The CDR3 DNA reads as TGTGCCAGCAGCTTAGCGAAGTCGGGGGAGCTGTTTTTT. This translates into CASSLAKSGELFF. The complete variable domain, with remaining parts taken from reference TRBV7-2 and TRBJ2-2, reads GAGVSQSPSNKVTEKGKDVELRCDPISGHTALYWYRQSLGQGLEFLIYFQGNSAPDKSGLPSDRFSAERTGGSVSTLTIQRTQQEDSAVYLCASSLAKSGELFFGEGSRLTVL.

This chain uses TRBV27 with TRBJ2-7, with D tentatively TRBD1 (6 bases). The CDR3 is made up of 15 amino acids. CDR1 MNHEY and CDR2 SMNVEV come from the germline V gene (reference sequence). Trimming removed 3 bases from V and 0 bases from J, with 12 bases in between. In DNA, the CDR3 is TGTGCCAGCAGTTTTCGAGGGACACTCTCCTACGAGCAGTACTTC. Its protein product is CASSFRGTLSYEQYF.

The chain combines TRBV19 with TRBJ1-3; TRBD1 might be the D (6 bases). Trimming took off 5 bases at V and 5 bases at J, with 16 bases between the two ends. The CDR3 contains 15 residues. Germline V gives CDR1 LNHDA, CDR2 SQIVND (reference sequence). The CDR3 loop reads CASSFSQQGRNTIYF. The CDR3 DNA reads TGTGCCAGTAGTTTCTCCCAACAGGGCCGAAACACCATATATTTT.

This clonotype showed up many times. The chain recombines TRBV6-2 or TRBV6-3 with TRBJ1-1, with TRBD1 identical over 8 bases. Germline loops: CDR1 MNHEY, CDR2 SVGEGT. After removal of 10 bases from V and 0 bases from J, the junction contained 4 bases not matched to a gene. This CDR3 has 13 amino acids. CDR3 bases: TGTGCCACCCGGACAGGGATGAACACTGAAGCTTTCTTT. Amino acids: CATRTGMNTEAFF.

In this sample, this clonotype turned up many times. The rearrangement joins TRBV7-2 to TRBJ2-7; D is perhaps TRBD1 (6 bases). This CDR3 spans 14 amino acids. V was pared by 1 base and J by 3 bases, with 10 bases between. Looked up from germline, CDR1 is SGHTA and CDR2 is FQGNSA. CDR3 sequence reads: CASSLGGQGYEQYF. In DNA, the CDR3 is TGTGCCAGCAGCTTAGGGGGGCAGGGCTACGAGCAGTACTTC.

This rearrangement joins TRBV7-9 to TRBJ2-4; either TRBD1 or TRBD2 may fit D (6 bases each). The V gene lost 5 bases and the J gene lost 3 bases, with 17 bases spanning the gap. The CDR3 contains 16 residues. The V gene's germline CDR1 is SEHNR and CDR2 FQNEAQ (reference sequence). Here the CDR3 DNA reads TGTGCCAGCAGCCTTTTAGCGGAGGGGGTCAAAAACATTCAGTACTTC. Translating it yields CASSLLAEGVKNIQYF.

V gene TRBV30 combines with J gene TRBJ1-1, with a weak D call TRBD1 (5 bases). The CDR3 runs to 16 residues. Germline V gives CDR1 GTSNPN, CDR2 SVGIG (reference sequence). The V end was cut by 0 bases, the J end by 0 bases, with 14 bases between. As DNA, the CDR3 is TGTGCCTGGAGTGTACCGGCGGACAACGTGAACACTGAAGCTTTCTTT. Amino acids: CAWSVPADNVNTEAFF.

This clonotype was picked up many times. This chain joins TRBV7-2 and TRBJ1-2; no definite D call. Germline V gene sequence: CDR1 SGHTA, CDR2 FQGNSA. The V gene lost 2 bases and the J gene lost 2 bases, with 12 bases spanning the gap. The CDR3 is 15 residues long. CDR3 nucleotide sequence: TGTGCCAGCAGCTTATCTTCGGGCAGCAACTATGGCTACACCTTC. This encodes CASSLSSGSNYGYTF.

The sample holds many counts of this clonotype. The genes are TRBV28 and TRBJ2-7; 10 bases agree with TRBD1. The CDR3 contains 15 residues. Germline V gene data show CDR1 as MDHEN and CDR2 as SYDVKM. V dropped 5 bases and J dropped 3; count of bases not matched to a gene: 7. CDR3 sequence: CASSLRTGGNYEQYF. The CDR3 coding sequence is TGTGCCAGCAGTCTGCGGACAGGGGGGAACTACGAGCAGTACTTC.

There are a few counts of this clonotype. The chain links TRBV6-2 or TRBV6-3 to TRBJ2-5; 13 bases agree with TRBD2. This CDR3 is built from 19 residues. Germline lookup yields CDR1 MNHEY and CDR2 SVGEGT. The V gene end was trimmed by 4 bases and the J gene end by 4 bases; junction bases not matched to a gene: 15. CDR3 loop: CASSFIILSGTSGTETQYF. In DNA, the CDR3 is TGTGCCAGCAGTTTCATAATCCTCTCCGGGACTAGCGGGACAGAGACCCAGTACTTC.

This clonotype was detected once. Since no conserved phenylalanine or tryptophan closes the CDR3, a read error is the likely cause. This chain links TRBV25-1 with TRBJ2-3; D tentatively reads TRBD1 or TRBD2 (5 bases each). Germline V gives CDR1 MGHDK, CDR2 SYGVNS. V was shortened by 2 bases and J by 1 base, with 10 bases between the two germline ends. CDR3 size: 15 residues. The chain's CDR3 is CASSELLGGTDTQYL. The CDR3 coding sequence is TGTGCCAGCAGTGAACTGCTGGGGGGCACAGATACGCAGTATCTT.

This clonotype was observed many times. One end of the junction does not line up with germline, which may come from a read error. The rearrangement links TRBV6-5 to TRBJ1-2; D gene uncertain. The CDR3 is 12 amino acids. Germline CDR1 is MNHEY and CDR2 is SVGAGI. This CDR3 is CASTYSRGGYTF. The CDR3 region has the DNA TGTGCCAGCACTTACTCGCGGGGAGGCTACACCTTC.

This clonotype was observed at least ten times. V gene TRBV12-3 or TRBV12-4 combines with J gene TRBJ2-7, with D possibly TRBD1 on 5 matching bases. The V and J ends lost 1 base and 4 bases respectively, with 14 bases between them. CDR3 length equals 15 residues. This chain's CDR3 is CASSLVGDGRYEQYF. The CDR3 nucleotides are TGTGCCAGCAGTTTAGTAGGGGATGGTCGGTACGAGCAGTACTTC.

This clonotype was observed many times. This rearrangement joins TRBV6-1 to TRBJ2-7, with TRBD2 matching 7 bases. Germline V gene lookup returns CDR1 MNHNS and CDR2 SASEGT. CDR3 size: 13 residues. Trimming cost V 10 bases and J 3 bases; bases outside gene matches: 9. The CDR3 loop is CATLGLTIYEQYF. The CDR3 nucleotides are TGTGCCACTCTGGGACTAACGATCTACGAGCAGTACTTC.

This clonotype was counted at least ten times. The V call is TRBV7-2, the J call TRBJ2-2; TRBD2 matches 13 bases. The CDR3 totals 15 residues. CDR1 is SGHTA, CDR2 FQGNSA, per germline. J gave up 7 bases and V 3 bases, and 2 bases lay outside the gene matches. The CDR3 DNA is TGTGCCAGCAGCTTGGGACTAGCGGGACTCGGGGAGCTGTTTTTT. Encoded protein: CASSLGLAGLGELFF.

As regards this clonotype: The conserved phenylalanine or tryptophan is not found at the CDR3 terminus, so this likely reflects a read error. V gene TRBV28 combines with J gene TRBJ2-7; no firm D call. Germline values: CDR1 MDHEN, CDR2 SYDVKM. This CDR3 is built from 14 residues. Trimming cost V 11 bases and J 0 bases, with 17 bases left between them. The CDR3 region has the DNA TGTGCCTCTATGGTGACGGATAGCTCCTACGAGCAGTACCTC. As protein: CASMVTDSSYEQYL.

This clonotype was seen only a few times. V usage is TRBV11-2 and J usage is TRBJ2-2, with D possibly TRBD1 on 6 matching bases. Looked up from germline, CDR1 is SGHAT and CDR2 is FQNNGV. The CDR3 extends over 15 amino acids. Trimming stripped 1 base from V and 4 bases from J, with 10 bases between. The DNA for the CDR3 is TGTGCCAGCAGCTTAGTTCAGGGGCCCACCGGGGAGCTGTTTTTT. Translating gives CASSLVQGPTGELFF.

The J gene is TRBJ1-3, the V gene TRBV12-3 or TRBV12-4, with D perhaps TRBD1 (6 bases). CDR3 length: 14 amino acids. Deletions cut 6 bases from V and 2 bases from J, with 11 bases between. CDR3 nucleotides: TGTGCCAGCAGGAACAGGGAAACTGGAAACACCATATATTTT. Its protein is CASRNRETGNTIYF.

The J gene is TRBJ1-1, the V gene TRBV7-8; D remains unclear. CDR1 is SGHVS, CDR2 FQNEAQ, per germline. The CDR3 totals 15 residues. Trimming pared 5 bases from V and 0 bases from J, leaving 13 bases between. CDR3 DNA: TGTGCCAGCAGCCTCAACGAGATAATGAACACTGAAGCTTTCTTT. Translating it yields CASSLNEIMNTEAFF.

This clonotype was observed a few times. The rearrangement uses TRBV29-1 and TRBJ2-4; a possible D gene is TRBD1 (5 bases). The ends were cut back, 2 bases at V and 8 bases at J, with 10 bases in the middle. CDR3 length equals 12 residues. Per germline, CDR1 SQVTM and CDR2 ANQGSEA. The CDR3 sequence is CSVEQGLDIQYF. The CDR3 DNA is TGCAGCGTTGAACAGGGTTTGGACATTCAGTACTTC.

The chain recombines TRBV5-1 with TRBJ1-5; tentatively, D is TRBD1 (5 bases). Between the trimmed V and J ends, which lost 3 bases and 3 bases, there was a span of 22 bases. Looked up from germline, CDR1 is SGHRS and CDR2 is YFSETQ. This CDR3 contains 18 residues. The CDR3 region is CASSYPRGEHSINQPQHF. CDR3 in DNA: TGCGCCAGCAGCTACCCGAGGGGTGAGCATAGTATCAATCAGCCCCAGCATTTT.

The chain employs TRBV9 and TRBJ2-4; 7 bases map to TRBD2. The CDR3 runs 16 residues. Germline V gives CDR1 SGDLS, CDR2 YYNGEE. After removal of 0 bases from V and 5 bases from J, the junction contained 8 bases not matched to a gene. The CDR3 DNA reads as TGTGCCAGCAGCGTAGGGGAGGCGGGAGAAGAAAACATTCAGTACTTC. Amino acids: CASSVGEAGEENIQYF.

This clonotype was found a few times. The chain links TRBV11-2 to TRBJ1-2, with 7 bases matching TRBD1. V shed 5 bases and J 0 bases; nucleotides not matched to a gene: 12. This CDR3 has 17 residues. From germline, CDR1 is SGHAT and CDR2 FQNNGV. Here the CDR3 DNA reads TGTGCCAGCAGCACCGACAGGGATCCAGGAGCTAACTATGGCTACACCTTC. Protein: CASSTDRDPGANYGYTF. The full variable domain, rest sourced from reference TRBV11-2 and TRBJ1-2, is EAGVAQSPRYKIIEKRQSVAFWCNPISGHATLYWYQQILGQGPKLLIQFQNNGVVDDSQLPKDRFSAERLKGVDSTLKIQPAKLEDSAVYLCASSTDRDPGANYGYTFGSGTRLTVV.

This clonotype has a handful of counts. The chain carries TRBV9 and TRBJ2-7; TRBD2 matches 8 bases. Trimming removed 4 bases from V and 3 bases from J; junction bases left unmatched: 9. Germline CDR1 reads SGDLS; CDR2 reads YYNGEE. The CDR3 runs to 15 residues. CDR3 in amino acids: CASSPRHSGNYEQYF. The CDR3 DNA is TGTGCCAGCAGCCCAAGACATAGCGGGAACTACGAGCAGTACTTC.

The table lists this clonotype with a few counts. This chain connects TRBV3-1 to TRBJ1-1; D unresolved. The CDR3 extends over 16 amino acids. Germline assignment: CDR1 LGHDT and CDR2 YNNKEL (reference sequence). Trimming removed 1 base at V and 10 bases at J, with 22 bases between. In DNA form, the CDR3 reads TGTGCCAGCAGCCAAGCGATTCTGGGAGGGCATTCGCGAGCTTTCTTT. It encodes CASSQAILGGHSRAFF.

Ten or more counts support this clonotype. In DNA form, the CDR3 reads TGCAGTGCTAGAGATCATGGAGGGAACTATGGCTACACCTTC. This codes for CSARDHGGNYGYTF. The chain uses TRBV20-1 and TRBJ1-2; no clear D. The germline V gene encodes CDR1 DFQATT and CDR2 SNEGSKA (reference sequence). The CDR3 totals 14 residues. Trimming removed 0 bases at V and 2 bases at J, with 10 bases between.

This clonotype was detected many times. This rearrangement joins TRBV19 to TRBJ2-7; 9 bases map to TRBD1. This CDR3 has 16 residues. CDR1 is LNHDA and CDR2 is SQIVND in the germline V gene (reference sequence). The junction had 13 bases not matched to a gene; V was cut back by 5 bases and J by 5 bases. The CDR3 DNA reads as TGTGCCAGTAGTTCTCTCTCCGGGACAGGGCCCCACGAGCAGTACTTC. It encodes CASSSLSGTGPHEQYF. The variable domain in full, completed from reference TRBV19 and TRBJ2-7, reads DGGITQSPKYLFRKEGQNVTLSCEQNLNHDAMYWYRQDPGQGLRLIYYSQIVNDFQKGDIAEGYSVSREKKESFPLTVTSAQKNPTAFYLCASSSLSGTGPHEQYFGPGTRLTVT.

The table lists this clonotype with a few counts. The chain has TRBV2 and TRBJ2-7; D is perhaps TRBD2 (6 bases). Germline V gives CDR1 SNHLY, CDR2 FYNNEI. The V end was cut by 4 bases, the J end by 2 bases, with 12 bases between. The CDR3 is made up of 14 amino acids. The DNA of the CDR3 is TGTGCCAGCAGTGGGACGGGAGCCCCCTACGAGCAGTACTTC. Encoded protein: CASSGTGAPYEQYF.

In this sample, this clonotype turned up many times. The chain has TRBV7-3 and TRBJ2-7, with 9 bases identical to TRBD2. CDR1 is SGHTA and CDR2 is FQGTGA in the germline V gene. J lost 3 bases, V lost 5 bases, and 8 bases had no gene match. The CDR3 sequence is 15 residues long. The DNA for the CDR3 is TGTGCCAGCAGCCCAGGGGCTAGCGGGAACTACGAGCAGTACTTC. This gives the protein CASSPGASGNYEQYF. The variable domain in full, with the rest retrieved from reference TRBV7-3 and TRBJ2-7, is GAGVSQTPSNKVTEKGKYVELRCDPISGHTALYWYRQSLGQGPEFLIYFQGTGAADDSGLPNDRFFAVRPEGSVSTLKIQRTERGDSAVYLCASSPGASGNYEQYFGPGTRLTVT.

This clonotype was counted ten times or more. The rearrangement links TRBV20-1 to TRBJ1-3; D is ambiguous. The CDR3 has 13 residues. Trimming pared 1 base from V and 3 bases from J, leaving 7 bases between. CDR1 and CDR2 from the germline V gene are DFQATT and SNEGSKA (reference sequence). The CDR3 sequence is CSARAFFGNTIYF. As DNA, the CDR3 is TGCAGTGCTAGAGCGTTTTTTGGAAACACCATATATTTT.